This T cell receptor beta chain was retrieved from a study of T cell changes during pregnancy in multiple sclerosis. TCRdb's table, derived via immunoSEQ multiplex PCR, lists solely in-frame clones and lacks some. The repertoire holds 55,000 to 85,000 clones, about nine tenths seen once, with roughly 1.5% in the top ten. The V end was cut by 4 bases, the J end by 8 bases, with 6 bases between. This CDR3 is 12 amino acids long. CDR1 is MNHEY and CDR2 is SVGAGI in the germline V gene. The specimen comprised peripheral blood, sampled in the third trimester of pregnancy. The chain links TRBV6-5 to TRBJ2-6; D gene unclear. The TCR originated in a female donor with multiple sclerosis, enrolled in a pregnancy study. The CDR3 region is CASSLGSNVLTF. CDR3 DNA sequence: TGTGCCAGCAGTTTGGGCTCCAACGTCCTGACTTTC.